A selection of T cell receptor beta chains follows, all from one sample in a study of neoadjuvant anti-PD-1 for oral cavity cancer. TCRdb keeps only in-frame clones here, not all; method: immunoSEQ multiplex PCR. This table holds approximately 13,000 clones, roughly 70% found once. Specimen: PBMCs, collected after nivolumab (anti-PD-1) treatment. These TCRs come from a person aged 40-85 years with oral cavity squamous cell carcinoma. Both conserved end residues are part of each CDR3. A D gene is named only where the DNA matches it firmly. A clone size is listed for some rows: how often the clone was seen (once, few, many), or a class if it is expanded.

>TRBV7-6|TRBJ2-5|-|once
TGTGCCAGCAGCTTAATCGACCGGGAGACCCAGTACTTC
CASSLIDRETQYF
>TRBV19|TRBJ1-4|-|-
TGTGCCAGTAGTAAGTTTCAGTCAACTAATGAAAAACTGTTTTTT
CASSKFQSTNEKLFF
>TRBV6-1|TRBJ1-2|-|-
TGTGCCAGCAGTGAAAAGGGAGGGGCTAACTATGGCTACACCTTC
CASSEKGGANYGYTF
>TRBV9|TRBJ1-4|TRBD1|-
TGTGCCAGCAGCGTAGGACAGGGGGCGAGTGAAAAACTGTTTTTT
CASSVGQGASEKLFF
>TRBV2|TRBJ2-7|-|once
TGTGCCAGCAAAGGTGGGTTTCAGGGATACGAGCAGTACTTC
CASKGGFQGYEQYF
>TRBV7-2|TRBJ2-3|TRBD2|-
TGTGCCAGCAGCTTAAGGCGGGAGACAGATACGCAGTATTTT
CASSLRRETDTQYF
>TRBV10-3|TRBJ2-5|TRBD2|-
TGTGCCATCAGTGGTTCGGCGGGAGGCAGTGGTGGTGAGACCCAGTACTTC
CAISGSAGGSGGETQYF
>TRBV9|TRBJ1-4|TRBD1|-
TGTGCCAGCAGCGCCCGGGAGCCCAGGGGGGTTAATGAAAAACTGTTTTTT
CASSAREPRGVNEKLFF
>TRBV20-1|TRBJ2-7|-|-
TGCAGTGCTATGTTGACCTACGAGCAGTACTTC
CSAMLTYEQYF
>TRBV5-1|TRBJ1-2|-|-
TGCGCCAGCAGTATTGACCCTAACTATGGCTACACCTTC
CASSIDPNYGYTF
>TRBV6-5|TRBJ1-2|-|-
TGTGCCAGCAGTTATGAGCCCGTCGGGGGCTACACCTTC
CASSYEPVGGYTF
>TRBV4-1|TRBJ2-4|TRBD1|-
TGCGCCAGCAGCCCCTGGGACAGCAAAAACATTCAGTACTTC
CASSPWDSKNIQYF
>TRBV7-2|TRBJ2-1|-|-
TGTGCCAGCAGCTTAGACCCCCGTAGGCGTTCTTACAATGAGCAGTTCTTC
CASSLDPRRRSYNEQFF
>TRBV2|TRBJ1-2|-|once
TGTGCCAGCAGTAAGACAGGTTTAGAAGGCTACACCTTC
CASSKTGLEGYTF
>TRBV10-2|TRBJ1-5|-|-
TGCGCCAGCAGTGGTACGGGGGGAAATCAGCCCCAGCATTTT
CASSGTGGNQPQHF
>TRBV5-1|TRBJ2-2|-|few
TGCGCCAGCAGCCGTACGGACGGGCAGTACACCGGGGAGCTGTTTTTT
CASSRTDGQYTGELFF
>TRBV15|TRBJ2-1|-|-
TGTGCCACCAGCACCCGGTCCCAGGAACAGTTCTTC
CATSTRSQEQFF
>TRBV11-2|TRBJ2-7|-|-
TGTGCCAGCAGCTTAGGACAGGTTTACGAGCAGTACTTC
CASSLGQVYEQYF
>TRBV6-4|TRBJ2-3|TRBD2|-
TGTGCCAGCAGTCCGGGACTAGCGGAGGGGAGCACAGATACGCAGTATTTT
CASSPGLAEGSTDTQYF
>TRBV19|TRBJ2-7|-|-
TGTGCCAGTAGTTTGACTCCCTACGAGCAGTACTTC
CASSLTPYEQYF
>TRBV18|TRBJ1-1|-|-
TGTGCCAGCTCACCGAGAGGGTCGGGCGCCGGGGACACTGAAGCTTTCTTT
CASSPRGSGAGDTEAFF
>TRBV6-1|TRBJ1-2|-|-
TGTGCCAGCAGTGAAAGGCGGCTTTATGGCTACACCTTC
CASSERRLYGYTF
>TRBV19|TRBJ1-5|-|-
TGTGCCAGTAGTGACACTAGCAATCAGCCCCAGCATTTT
CASSDTSNQPQHF
>TRBV5-1|TRBJ1-2|-|few
TGCGCCAGCAGCTTGGATGGGGACGATGGCTACACCTTC
CASSLDGDDGYTF
>TRBV28|TRBJ1-2|TRBD1|-
TGTGCCAGCAGTCTGTGGACAGGGAGGGAGGACTACACCTTC
CASSLWTGREDYTF
>TRBV18|TRBJ2-1|TRBD2|-
TGTGCCAGCTCACCACCGCTAGCGGGACCTGTCTCCTACAATGAGCAGTTCTTC
CASSPPLAGPVSYNEQFF
>TRBV6-5|TRBJ1-1|-|-
TGTGCCAGCAGTTTCCAGGGCACTGAAGCTTTCTTT
CASSFQGTEAFF
>TRBV7-9|TRBJ2-1|-|-
TGTGCCAGCAGCTTAGCCCTGTCAGGTTACAATGAGCAGTTCTTC
CASSLALSGYNEQFF
>TRBV29-1|TRBJ2-1|-|-
TGCAGCGGTACCTCAGCGTACAATGAGCAGTTCTTC
CSGTSAYNEQFF
>TRBV30|TRBJ1-1|-|-
TGTGCCTGGAGTGTAAAAACTACTGAAGCTTTCTTT
CAWSVKTTEAFF
>TRBV7-8|TRBJ1-2|-|-
TGTGCCAGCAGCTTAGGGCCCGTCGGCAGCGGAGCCTATGGCTACACCTTC
CASSLGPVGSGAYGYTF
>TRBV9|TRBJ1-3|-|-
TGTGCCAGCAGCCGCAATCCATCCTCTGGAAACACCATATATTTT
CASSRNPSSGNTIYF
>TRBV4-1|TRBJ2-3|-|-
TGCGCCAGCAGCCAGAATCCCCTAGCGCCTAGCACAGATACGCAGTATTTT
CASSQNPLAPSTDTQYF
>TRBV6-5|TRBJ2-2|-|-
TGTGCCAGCAGTTACCCCGCAGGGGGGGTTTCCGGGGAGCTGTTTTTT
CASSYPAGGVSGELFF
>TRBV5-1|TRBJ2-7|TRBD2|-
TGCGCCAGCAGGTCGGAGGGCTGGTTGACTAGCGGTAACTCCTACGAGCAGTACTTC
CASRSEGWLTSGNSYEQYF
>TRBV7-8|TRBJ1-3|-|few
TGTGCCAGCAGCTTATTTCGGCCAGGCTCGAGCTCTGGAAACACCATATATTTT
CASSLFRPGSSSGNTIYF
>TRBV7-9|TRBJ1-1|TRBD1|few
TGTGCCAGCAGCTTGGAACAGGGGAGACCTGAAGCTTTCTTT
CASSLEQGRPEAFF
>TRBV28|TRBJ1-5|-|-
TGTGCCAGCAGCCCTTACGCGGGGAGAGGGGGGAATCAGCCCCAGCATTTT
CASSPYAGRGGNQPQHF
>TRBV5-1|TRBJ2-2|TRBD1|once
TGCGCCAGCAGCCCGGGACAGGGGGCCGGGGAGCTGTTTTTT
CASSPGQGAGELFF
>TRBV7-9|TRBJ2-2|TRBD1|-
TGTGCCAGCAGTCTGACAGGGGGCTCCGGGGAGCTGTTTTTT
CASSLTGGSGELFF
>TRBV7-9|TRBJ1-2|-|-
TGTGCCAGCAGCCCACAACAGGCCTATGGCTACACCTTC
CASSPQQAYGYTF
>TRBV7-9|TRBJ2-1|-|-
TGTGCCAGCAGCTTAGTCATCTCCTACAATGAGCAGTTCTTC
CASSLVISYNEQFF
>TRBV6-5|TRBJ2-2|TRBD1|few
TGTGCCAGCAGTGGAGGACAGGTTCCCACCGGGGAGCTGTTTTTT
CASSGGQVPTGELFF
>TRBV6-5|TRBJ1-2|-|-
TGTGCCAGCAGTTACTCGAACAGGCCGCTAAATGGCTACACCTTC
CASSYSNRPLNGYTF
>TRBV9|TRBJ2-3|-|-
TGTGCCAGCAGCCTACAGGTATCATACACAGATACGCAGTATTTT
CASSLQVSYTDTQYF
>TRBV9|TRBJ2-5|-|-
TGTGCCAGCAGCGTAGAAACTGCAACCGGTCGGGAGACCCAGTACTTC
CASSVETATGRETQYF
>TRBV5-1|TRBJ2-5|-|-
TGCGCCAGCAGCTTCCAGGGACGAGAGACCCAGTACTTC
CASSFQGRETQYF
>TRBV29-1|TRBJ2-7|TRBD2|-
TGCAGCGTTGAAGGTGGGGGACTAGCGGGGACAACCTACGAGCAGTACTTC
CSVEGGGLAGTTYEQYF
>TRBV5-1|TRBJ2-1|-|-
TGCGCCAGCAGCCCCCAGGGATTTGGGAACAATGAGCAGTTCTTC
CASSPQGFGNNEQFF
>TRBV7-2|TRBJ1-5|-|-
TGTGCCAGCAGCTTAGCTTCTGCAGGCCCCAATCAGCCCCAGCATTTT
CASSLASAGPNQPQHF
>TRBV28|TRBJ2-7|-|-
TGTGCCAGCAGCGTTTCCCCTGGGCCCGAGCAGTACTTC
CASSVSPGPEQYF
>TRBV11-2|TRBJ2-2|-|-
TGTGCCAGCAGCTTCCAGGACTCCAAAGCCGGGGAGCTGTTTTTT
CASSFQDSKAGELFF
>TRBV5-1|TRBJ2-1|TRBD2|once
TGCGCCAGCAGCTTGGGGGCTAGCGGTAACCTCAATGAGCAGTTCTTC
CASSLGASGNLNEQFF
>TRBV11-2|TRBJ2-3|TRBD2|-
TGTGCCAGCAGACTAGCGGGGTGGGGCACAGATACGCAGTATTTT
CASRLAGWGTDTQYF